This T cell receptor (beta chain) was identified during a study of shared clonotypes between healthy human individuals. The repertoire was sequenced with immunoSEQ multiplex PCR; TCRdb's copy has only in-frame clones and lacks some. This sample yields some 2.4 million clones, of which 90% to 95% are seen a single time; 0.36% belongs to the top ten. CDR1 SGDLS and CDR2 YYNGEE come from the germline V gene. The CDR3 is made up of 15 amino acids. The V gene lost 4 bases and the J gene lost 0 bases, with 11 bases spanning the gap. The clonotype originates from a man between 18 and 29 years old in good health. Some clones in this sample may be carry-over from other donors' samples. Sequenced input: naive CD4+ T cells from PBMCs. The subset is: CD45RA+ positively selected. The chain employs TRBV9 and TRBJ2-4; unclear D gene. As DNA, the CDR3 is TGTGCCAGCAGCCCCAGGCGTCTAGCCAAAAACATTCAGTACTTC. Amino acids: CASSPRRLAKNIQYF.